This T cell receptor (beta chain) was captured in a study of T-cell memory formation after mild COVID-19. Whole-study results and caveats: Pre-infection memory held some responding clones, suggesting pre-existing cross-reactive T cells responded.

Between the trimmed V and J ends, which lost 4 bases and 3 bases, there was a span of 9 bases. The CDR3 consists of 13 residues. The germline V gene encodes CDR1 SEHNR and CDR2 FQNEAQ (reference sequence). Each CDR3 protein gets one entry after TCRdb re-called the 5' RACE reads with MiXCR. This sample has around 340,000 distinct CDR3 sequences, with around a sixth found just once. This clonotype was seen only a few times. What it binds is unknown. This clonotype originated in a man younger than 35 who had mild COVID-19 (a few samples of this study predate the infection). Cell type and time point are not known. The sequenced sample was PBMCs or a T cell subset sorted from them (not recorded which). The chain recombines TRBV7-9 with TRBJ2-5; D might be TRBD1 (5 bases). The CDR3: CASSSRQKETQYF. The CDR3, as DNA: TGTGCCAGCAGCTCTAGACAGAAAGAGACCCAGTACTTC.